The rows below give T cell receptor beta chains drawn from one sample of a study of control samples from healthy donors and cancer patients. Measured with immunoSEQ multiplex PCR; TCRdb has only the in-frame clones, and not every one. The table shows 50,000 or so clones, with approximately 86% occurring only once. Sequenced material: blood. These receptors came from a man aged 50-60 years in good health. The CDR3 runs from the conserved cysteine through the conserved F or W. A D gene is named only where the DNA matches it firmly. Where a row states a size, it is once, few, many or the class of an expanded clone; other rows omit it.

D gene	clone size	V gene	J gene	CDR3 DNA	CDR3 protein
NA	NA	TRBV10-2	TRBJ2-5	TGCGCCAGCAGTGAGGGGCCGGGGACCGAGACCCAGTACTTC	CASSEGPGTETQYF
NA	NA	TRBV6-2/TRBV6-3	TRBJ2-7	TGTGCCAGCAGCGCTACCTACGAGCAGTACTTC	CASSATYEQYF
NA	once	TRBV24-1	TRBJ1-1	TGTGCCACCAGTGATTTGCTCCCGGCGGCTGAAGCTTTCTTT	CATSDLLPAAEAFF
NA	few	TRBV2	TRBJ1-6	TGTGCCAGCAGTGAAGGGGGCACAACTTGGGGTTCACCCCTCCACTTT	CASSEGGTTWGSPLHF
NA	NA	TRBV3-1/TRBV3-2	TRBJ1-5	TGTGCCAGCAGCCAAAATCCGACGGGGGAGTCGCCCCAGCATTTT	CASSQNPTGESPQHF
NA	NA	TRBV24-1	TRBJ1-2	TGTGCCACCAGTGATTGGCAGGCCTATGGCTACACCTTC	CATSDWQAYGYTF
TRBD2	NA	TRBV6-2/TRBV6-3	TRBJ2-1	TGTGCCAGCAGTTACTCGAGTATAGGGCTACTAGCGTATTACAATGAGCAGTTCTTC	CASSYSSIGLLAYYNEQFF
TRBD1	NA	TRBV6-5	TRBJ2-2	TGTGCCAGCAGCCACAGGGGGCCTGGGGAGCTGTTTTTT	CASSHRGPGELFF
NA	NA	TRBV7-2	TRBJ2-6	TGTGCCAGCACCTTAGGACGGGCCTCTGGGGCCAACGTCCTGACTTTC	CASTLGRASGANVLTF
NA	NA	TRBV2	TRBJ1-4	TGTGCCAGCACTGCGGTGGGGACCGACCTTGAGGAAAAACTGTTTTTT	CASTAVGTDLEEKLFF
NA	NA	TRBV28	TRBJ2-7	TGTGCCAGCAGCCACCTATCATCAGCCTCCTACGAGCAGTACTTC	CASSHLSSASYEQYF
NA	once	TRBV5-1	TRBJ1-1	TGCGCCAGCAGCCCCCCTGTCGGCACTGAAGCTTTCTTT	CASSPPVGTEAFF
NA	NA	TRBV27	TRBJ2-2	TGTGCCAGCAGTTTTCAGGGTGCAACCGGGGAGCTGTTTTTT	CASSFQGATGELFF
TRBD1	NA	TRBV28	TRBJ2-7	TGTGCCAGCATGCCAGGGGGTGGGTTGGCCTACGAGCAGTACTTC	CASMPGGGLAYEQYF
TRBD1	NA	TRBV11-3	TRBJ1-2	TGTGCCAGCAGCTTAGACGGACAGGGACACTATGGCTACACCTTC	CASSLDGQGHYGYTF
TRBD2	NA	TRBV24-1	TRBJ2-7	TGTGCCACCGAAAGCGGGAGTAGCGACGAGCAGTACTTC	CATESGSSDEQYF
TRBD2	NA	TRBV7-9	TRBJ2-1	TGTGCCAGCAGCTCCGGGACTAGCGACGGGACCTACAATGAGCAGTTCTTC	CASSSGTSDGTYNEQFF
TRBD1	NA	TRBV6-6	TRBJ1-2	TGTGCCAGCGGATCTACAGGGGCCTATGGCTACACCTTC	CASGSTGAYGYTF
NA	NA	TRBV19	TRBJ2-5	TGTGCCAGTAGTATGCGGACGATGGAGACCCAGTACTTC	CASSMRTMETQYF
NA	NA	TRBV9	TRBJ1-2	TGTGCCAGCAGCGCTGGTGGAACTAACTATGGCTACACCTTC	CASSAGGTNYGYTF
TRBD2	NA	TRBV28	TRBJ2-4	TGTGCCAGCAGTTCTCCGGGACTAGCGATCGTCATTCAGTACTTC	CASSSPGLAIVIQYF
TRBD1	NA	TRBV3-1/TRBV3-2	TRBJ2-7	TGTGCCAGCAGCCCCCTCCGGGACAGGCTCGACGAGCAGTACTTC	CASSPLRDRLDEQYF
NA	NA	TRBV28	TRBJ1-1	TGTGCCAGCAGTTCCCAGCGCATGACTGAAGCTTTCTTT	CASSSQRMTEAFF
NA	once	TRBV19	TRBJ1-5	TGTGCCAGTAGTATATCGGGGACCCAGGGCCAGCCCCAGCATTTT	CASSISGTQGQPQHF
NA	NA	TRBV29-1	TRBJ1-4	TGCAGCGTCGAGACAGGCTTGAAGCTGTTTTTT	CSVETGLKLFF
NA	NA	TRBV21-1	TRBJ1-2	TGTGCCAGCAGCAACCTGGGAAAGGGGCATGGCTACACCTTC	CASSNLGKGHGYTF
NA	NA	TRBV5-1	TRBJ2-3	TGCGCCAGCAGCTTCGGGGGGCCCACAGATACGCAGTATTTT	CASSFGGPTDTQYF
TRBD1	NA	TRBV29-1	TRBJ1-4	TGCAGCGTTGTAGCTGGGACAGGGGCGGTAAAACTGTTTTTT	CSVVAGTGAVKLFF
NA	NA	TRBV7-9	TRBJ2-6	TGTGCCAGCAGCTTAGCCGTAGGCGGGGCTGGGGCCAACGTCCTGACTTTC	CASSLAVGGAGANVLTF
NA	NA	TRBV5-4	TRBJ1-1	TGTGCCAGCAGCTTCGGGGGTAGAGGAAAAAACACTGAAGCTTTCTTT	CASSFGGRGKNTEAFF
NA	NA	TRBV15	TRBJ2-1	TGTGCCACCAGCAGAGATCTCTCGGGGGAACAGTTCTTC	CATSRDLSGEQFF
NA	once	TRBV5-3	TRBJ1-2	TGTGCCAGAAGCTCAACGCCCTCCCAGACAGGTCCCTATGGCTACACCTTC	CARSSTPSQTGPYGYTF
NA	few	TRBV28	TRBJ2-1	TGTGCCAGCATCTCCTACAATGAGCAGTTCTTC	CASISYNEQFF
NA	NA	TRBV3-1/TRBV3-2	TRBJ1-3	TGTGCCAGCAGCCAAGAAGGGGTAGGCGGTGGCTCTGGAAACACCATATATTTT	CASSQEGVGGGSGNTIYF
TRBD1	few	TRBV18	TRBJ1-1	TGTGCCAGCTCACAACCCGACAGGGCGAACACTGAAGCTTTCTTT	CASSQPDRANTEAFF
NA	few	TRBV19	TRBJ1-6	TGTGCCAGTACCAATAGTAGGTTCACCTATAATTCACCCCTCCACTTT	CASTNSRFTYNSPLHF
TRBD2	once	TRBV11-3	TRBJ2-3	TGTGCCAGCAGCATAGGGGGACTAGCGGGAACAGATACGCAGTATTTT	CASSIGGLAGTDTQYF
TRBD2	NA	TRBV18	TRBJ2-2	TGTGCCAGCTCACGCGGCGGGAGTATGTGGACCGGGGAGCTGTTTTTT	CASSRGGSMWTGELFF
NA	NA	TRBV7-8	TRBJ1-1	TGTGCCAGCCTGAAGAGAACAGGGCAAAAGGGGACTGAAGCTTTCTTT	CASLKRTGQKGTEAFF
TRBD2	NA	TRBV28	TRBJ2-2	TGTGCCAGCAGTCGTCTTCTAGCGGGAGGTATAAAGCGAGACGGGGAGCTGTTTTTT	CASSRLLAGGIKRDGELFF
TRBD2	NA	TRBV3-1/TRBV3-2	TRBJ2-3	TGTGCCAGCAGCAAAGGACTAGCGGGAGGGGTGGATACGCAGTATTTT	CASSKGLAGGVDTQYF
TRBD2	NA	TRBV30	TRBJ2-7	TGTGCCGGGACTAGCGGGATTGGGCAGTACTTC	CAGTSGIGQYF
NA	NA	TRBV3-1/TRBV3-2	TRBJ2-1	TGTGCCAGCAGCCAAGGTTCAGGCGGGGAGCAGTTCTTC	CASSQGSGGEQFF
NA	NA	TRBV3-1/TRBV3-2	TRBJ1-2	TGTGCCAGCAGCCAAGGGGGCTCTGGCTACACCTTC	CASSQGGSGYTF
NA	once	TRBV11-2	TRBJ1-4	TGTGCCAGCAGCTCCGCCTACGTGGCAACTAATGAAAAACTGTTTTTT	CASSSAYVATNEKLFF